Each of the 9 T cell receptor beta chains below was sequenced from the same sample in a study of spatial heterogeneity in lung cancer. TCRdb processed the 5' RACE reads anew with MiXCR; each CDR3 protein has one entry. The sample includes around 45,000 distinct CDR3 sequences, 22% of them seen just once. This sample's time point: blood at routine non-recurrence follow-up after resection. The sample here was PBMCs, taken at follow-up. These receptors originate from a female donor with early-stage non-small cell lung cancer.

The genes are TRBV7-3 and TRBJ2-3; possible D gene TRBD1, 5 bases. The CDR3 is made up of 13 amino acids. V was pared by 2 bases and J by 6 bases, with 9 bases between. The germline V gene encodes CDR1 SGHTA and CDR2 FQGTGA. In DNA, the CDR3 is TGTGCCAGCAGCTTACGTGGGGCCGATACGCAGTATTTT. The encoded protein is CASSLRGADTQYF.

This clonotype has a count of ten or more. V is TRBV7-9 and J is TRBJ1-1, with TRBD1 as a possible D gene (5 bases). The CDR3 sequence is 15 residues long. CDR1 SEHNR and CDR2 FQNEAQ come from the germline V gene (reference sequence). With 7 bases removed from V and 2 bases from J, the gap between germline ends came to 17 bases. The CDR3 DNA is TGTGCCAGCACCTTCAGCGGGGGTCTCAACACTGAAGCTTTCTTT. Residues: CASTFSGGLNTEAFF.

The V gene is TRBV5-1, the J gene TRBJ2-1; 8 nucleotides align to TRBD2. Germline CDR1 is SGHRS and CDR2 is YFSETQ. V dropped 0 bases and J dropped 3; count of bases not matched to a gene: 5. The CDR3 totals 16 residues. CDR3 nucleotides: TGCGCCAGCAGCTTGGAGGGTAGCGGGATCTACAATGAGCAGTTCTTC. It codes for CASSLEGSGIYNEQFF.

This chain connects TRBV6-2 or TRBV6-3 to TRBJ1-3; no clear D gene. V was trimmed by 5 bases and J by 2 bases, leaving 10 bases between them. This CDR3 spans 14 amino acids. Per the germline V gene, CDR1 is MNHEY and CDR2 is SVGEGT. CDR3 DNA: TGTGCCAGCAGTGCCGGATGGACTGGAAACACCATATATTTT. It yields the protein CASSAGWTGNTIYF.

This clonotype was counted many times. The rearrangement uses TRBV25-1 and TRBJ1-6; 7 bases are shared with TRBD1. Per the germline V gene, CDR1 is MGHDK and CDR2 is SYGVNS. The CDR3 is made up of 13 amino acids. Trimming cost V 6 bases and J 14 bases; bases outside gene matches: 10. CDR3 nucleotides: TGTGCCAGCAGCCCGACAGGGACGGTCACCCTCCACTTT. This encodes CASSPTGTVTLHF.

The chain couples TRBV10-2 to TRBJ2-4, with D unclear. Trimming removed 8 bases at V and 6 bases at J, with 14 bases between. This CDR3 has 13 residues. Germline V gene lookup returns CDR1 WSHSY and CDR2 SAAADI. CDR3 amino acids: CASGDSDGNIQYF. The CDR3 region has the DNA TGCGCCAGCGGGGATTCGGACGGAAACATTCAGTACTTC.

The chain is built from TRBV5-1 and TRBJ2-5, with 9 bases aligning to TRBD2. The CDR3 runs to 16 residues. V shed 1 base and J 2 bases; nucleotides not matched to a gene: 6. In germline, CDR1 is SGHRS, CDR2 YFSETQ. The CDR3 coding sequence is TGCGCCAGCAGCTTGCTTCAGCGGGGGGAACAAGAGACCCAGTACTTC. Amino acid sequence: CASSLLQRGEQETQYF.

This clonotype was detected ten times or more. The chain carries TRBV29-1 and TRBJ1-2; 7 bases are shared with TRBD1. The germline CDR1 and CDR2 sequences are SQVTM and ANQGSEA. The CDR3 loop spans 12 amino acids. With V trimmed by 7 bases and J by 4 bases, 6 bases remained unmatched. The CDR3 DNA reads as TGCAGCGGGGACAGAATAATCTATGGCTACACCTTC. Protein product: CSGDRIIYGYTF.

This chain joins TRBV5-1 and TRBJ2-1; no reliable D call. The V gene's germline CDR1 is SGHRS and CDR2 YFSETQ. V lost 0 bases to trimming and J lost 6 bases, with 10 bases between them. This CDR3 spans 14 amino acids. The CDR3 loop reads CASSLELVLNEQFF. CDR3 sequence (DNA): TGCGCCAGCAGCTTGGAGCTGGTTCTCAATGAGCAGTTCTTC.